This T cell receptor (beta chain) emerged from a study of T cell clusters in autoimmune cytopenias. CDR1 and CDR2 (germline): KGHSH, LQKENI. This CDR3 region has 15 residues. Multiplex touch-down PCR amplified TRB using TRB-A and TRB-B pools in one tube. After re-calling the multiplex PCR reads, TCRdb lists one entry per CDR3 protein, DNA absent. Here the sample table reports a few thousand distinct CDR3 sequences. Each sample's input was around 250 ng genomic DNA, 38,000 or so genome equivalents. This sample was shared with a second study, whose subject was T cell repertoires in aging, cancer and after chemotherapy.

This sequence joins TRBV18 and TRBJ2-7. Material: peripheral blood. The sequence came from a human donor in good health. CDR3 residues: CASSPPGSIDYEQYF.